Reported below is one T cell receptor (beta chain). This CDR3 has 15 residues. CDR1 and CDR2 (germline): SQVTM, ANQGSEA. V dropped 0 bases and J dropped 9 bases, with 17 bases sitting between them. This sample is part of a study of blood T cell repertoires in COVID-19. On the study more broadly: Researchers got acute and convalescent COVID-19 samples from the United States, Italy and Spain. The analysed material was cDNA or gDNA that came from T cells, B-cell-depleted T cells, or PBMCs.

Original handling: How many nucleated cells were present was estimated from reference gene primer amplification. Sequencing was performed with immunoSEQ multiplex PCR; in TCRdb, only in-frame clones are kept and a portion is missing. Clone size and V and J calls were adopted from that table, with D and trimming inferred from the DNA. The sample lists some 280,000 clones, around 91% seen once, with approximately 12% in the top ten. The TCR originated in a woman aged 60-70 years with acute or convalescent COVID-19. Sequenced material: peripheral blood. V and J are TRBV29-1 and TRBJ2-2, with a tentative D call TRBD2 (7 bases). The CDR3 nucleotides read TGCAGCGTTGAAGATCGCGGGGGCGCAAGCAGGGAGCTGTTTTTT. Amino acid sequence: CSVEDRGGASRELFF.